The 8 T cell receptor beta chains listed next were all sequenced from one sample in a study of T cells in Graves' hyperthyroidism and ophthalmopathy. Authors of the study amplified TCR beta CDR3 regions from RNA transcripts. The HTBI primer set was used in a first-round RT-PCR of the TCR CDR3. TCRdb reanalysed the multiplex PCR reads using MiXCR and keeps one entry per CDR3 protein. Among 300,000 to 450,000 distinct CDR3 sequences listed, about 13% were seen once. Sequenced: blood. The receptors come from a woman aged 18-29 years with Graves' hyperthyroidism.

This clonotype was seen at least ten times. V usage is TRBV11-2 and J usage is TRBJ1-3, with 7 nucleotides matching TRBD1. V lost 5 bases, J lost 4 bases, and 5 bases stayed unmatched. The CDR3 runs to 14 residues. Per germline, CDR1 SGHAT and CDR2 FQNNGV. CDR3 in DNA: TGTGCCAGCAGCCCCGACAGGGACGGAAACACCATATATTTT. Amino acids: CASSPDRDGNTIYF. Using reference TRBV11-2 and TRBJ1-3 for the parts outside the CDR3, the full variable domain is EAGVAQSPRYKIIEKRQSVAFWCNPISGHATLYWYQQILGQGPKLLIQFQNNGVVDDSQLPKDRFSAERLKGVDSTLKIQPAKLEDSAVYLCASSPDRDGNTIYFGEGSWLTVV.

This clonotype was detected only a few times. A much larger clonotype is one base distant, so this may be a read error. The chain has TRBV6-1 and TRBJ1-2; 9 nucleotides agree with TRBD1. V lost 4 bases and J lost 5; bases outside the gene matches: 17. The CDR3 is made up of 18 amino acids. CDR1 is MNHNS and CDR2 is SASEGT in the germline V gene. The CDR3 loop is CASSGHRDRALSSYGYTF. As DNA, the CDR3 is TGTGCCAGCAGTGGCCACCGGGACAGGGCATTATCTTCATATGGCTACACCTTC.

The sample holds many counts of this clonotype. The chain joins TRBV28 to TRBJ2-7; 10 bases are shared with TRBD2. This CDR3 spans 14 amino acids. Germline CDR1 MDHEN, CDR2 SYDVKM. Unmatched junction bases numbered 8, after V lost 5 bases and J lost 7 bases. The CDR3 loop reads CASSVGAGGSEQYF. CDR3 sequence (DNA): TGTGCCAGCAGTGTGGGAGCGGGAGGGAGTGAGCAGTACTTC.

This clonotype was counted many times. The chain uses TRBV9 and TRBJ2-1; no reliable D call. Germline loops: CDR1 SGDLS, CDR2 YYNGEE. This CDR3 is built from 14 residues. The germline V and J ends were trimmed by 0 bases and 8 bases, with 12 bases remaining between them. The CDR3 nucleotides read TGTGCCAGCAGCGTAGAGCTGGGTAGGGATGAGCAGTTCTTC. Translating it yields CASSVELGRDEQFF.

A word on this clonotype: At one end, the junction sequence differs from germline, possibly due to a read error. V gene TRBV10-1 combines with J gene TRBJ2-7, with D hard to call. The CDR3 loop spans 14 amino acids. Germline V gives CDR1 WNHNN, CDR2 SYGVQD (reference sequence). The CDR3 sequence: CASSDHRGSYERYF. CDR3 nucleotides: TGCGCCAGCAGTGACCACAGAGGATCCTACGAGCGGTACTTC.

This clonotype was detected ten times or more. V and J are TRBV18 and TRBJ1-4; D may be TRBD1 (6 bases). Germline V gives CDR1 KGHSH, CDR2 LQKENI. CDR3 size: 15 residues. V lost 2 bases and J lost 7, with 14 bases in between. This chain's CDR3 is CASSPSQGFGEKLFF. In nucleotides, the CDR3 is TGTGCCAGCTCACCAAGCCAGGGGTTTGGTGAAAAACTGTTTTTT.

The chain couples TRBV27 to TRBJ1-5; 8 nucleotides agree with TRBD1. Germline V gene sequence: CDR1 MNHEY, CDR2 SMNVEV (reference sequence). V dropped 6 bases and J dropped 4; count of bases not matched to a gene: 11. This CDR3 comprises 16 residues. The CDR3 loop is CASSPGTGPGNQPQHF. The CDR3 nucleotides read TGTGCCAGCAGCCCCGGGACAGGCCCCGGGAATCAGCCCCAGCATTTT.

This clonotype was found many times. The genes are TRBV28 and TRBJ1-1, with 7 bases matching TRBD1. The V gene's germline CDR1 is MDHEN and CDR2 SYDVKM. The CDR3 has 13 amino acids. Trimming at V came to 5 bases and at J to 5 bases, leaving 5 bases not matched to a gene. For the CDR3, the DNA is TGTGCCAGCAGTGTGACAGGGAGGACTGAAGCTTTCTTT. Translating gives CASSVTGRTEAFF.